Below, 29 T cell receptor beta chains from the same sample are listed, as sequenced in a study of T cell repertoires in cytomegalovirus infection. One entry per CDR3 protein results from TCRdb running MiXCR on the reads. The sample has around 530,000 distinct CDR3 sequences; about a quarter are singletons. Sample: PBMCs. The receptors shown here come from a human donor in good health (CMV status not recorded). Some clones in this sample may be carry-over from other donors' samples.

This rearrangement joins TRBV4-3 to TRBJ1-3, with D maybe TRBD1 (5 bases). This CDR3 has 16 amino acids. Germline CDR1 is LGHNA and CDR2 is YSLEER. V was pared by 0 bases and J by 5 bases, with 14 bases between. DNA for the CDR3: TGCGCCAGCAGCCAAGATATAAGGGGTCACAGAAACACCATATATTTT. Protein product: CASSQDIRGHRNTIYF.

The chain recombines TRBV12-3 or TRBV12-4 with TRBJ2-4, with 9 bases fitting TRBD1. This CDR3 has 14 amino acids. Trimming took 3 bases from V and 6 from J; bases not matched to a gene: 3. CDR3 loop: CASSFGTGINIQYF. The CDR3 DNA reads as TGTGCCAGCAGTTTTGGGACAGGGATAAACATTCAGTACTTC.

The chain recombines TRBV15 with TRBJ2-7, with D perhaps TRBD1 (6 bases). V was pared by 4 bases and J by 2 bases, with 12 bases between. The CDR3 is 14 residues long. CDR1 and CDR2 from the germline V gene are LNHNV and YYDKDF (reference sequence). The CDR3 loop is CATSMAQGAYEQYF. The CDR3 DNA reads TGTGCCACCAGCATGGCACAGGGAGCCTACGAGCAGTACTTC.

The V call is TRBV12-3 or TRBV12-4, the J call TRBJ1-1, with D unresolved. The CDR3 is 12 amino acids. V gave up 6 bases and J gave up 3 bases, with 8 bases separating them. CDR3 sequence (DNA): TGTGCCAGCAGAACCCGTCACACTGAAGCTTTCTTT. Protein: CASRTRHTEAFF.

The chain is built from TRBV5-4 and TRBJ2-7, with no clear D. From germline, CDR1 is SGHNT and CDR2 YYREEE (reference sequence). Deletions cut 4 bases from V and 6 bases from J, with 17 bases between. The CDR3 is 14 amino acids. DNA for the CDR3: TGTGCCAGCAGCCTTATACCCGGACGTTCCGAGCAGTACGTC. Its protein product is CASSLIPGRSEQYV.

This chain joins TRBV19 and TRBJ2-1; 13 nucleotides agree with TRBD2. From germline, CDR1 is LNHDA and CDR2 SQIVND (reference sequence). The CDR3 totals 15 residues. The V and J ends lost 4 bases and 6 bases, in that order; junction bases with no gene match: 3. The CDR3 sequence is CASSRRLAGGNEQFF. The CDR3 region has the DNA TGTGCCAGTAGTAGAAGACTAGCGGGAGGCAATGAGCAGTTCTTC.

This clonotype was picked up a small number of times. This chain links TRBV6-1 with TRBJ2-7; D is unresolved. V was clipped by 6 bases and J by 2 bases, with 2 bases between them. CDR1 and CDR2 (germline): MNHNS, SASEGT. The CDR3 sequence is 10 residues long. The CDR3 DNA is TGTGCCAGCAGAGCCTACGAGCAGTACTTC. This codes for CASRAYEQYF.

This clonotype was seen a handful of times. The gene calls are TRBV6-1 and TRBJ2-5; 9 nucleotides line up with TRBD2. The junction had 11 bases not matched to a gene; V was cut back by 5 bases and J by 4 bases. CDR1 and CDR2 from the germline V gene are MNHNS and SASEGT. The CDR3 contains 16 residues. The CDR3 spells CASSPYGGRDTETQYF. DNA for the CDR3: TGTGCCAGCAGTCCCTACGGCGGGAGGGACACAGAGACCCAGTACTTC.

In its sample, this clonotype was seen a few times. CDR3 residues: CASSYLPGLAGSYNEQFF. The CDR3 region has the DNA TGTGCCAGCAGTTACTTGCCGGGACTAGCGGGGTCCTACAATGAGCAGTTCTTC. The V call is TRBV6-2 or TRBV6-3, the J call TRBJ2-1, with TRBD2 identical over 13 bases. CDR1 and CDR2 (germline): MNHEY, SVGEGT. This CDR3 is built from 18 residues. J was trimmed by 1 base and V by 1 base; bases with no gene match: 4.

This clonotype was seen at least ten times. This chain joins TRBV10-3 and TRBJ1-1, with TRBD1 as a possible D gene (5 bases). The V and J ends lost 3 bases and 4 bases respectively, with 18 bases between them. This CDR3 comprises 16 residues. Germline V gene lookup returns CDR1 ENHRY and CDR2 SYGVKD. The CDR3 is CAISDQKGPRITEAFF. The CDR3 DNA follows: TGTGCCATCAGTGATCAAAAGGGGCCCAGGATCACTGAAGCTTTCTTT.

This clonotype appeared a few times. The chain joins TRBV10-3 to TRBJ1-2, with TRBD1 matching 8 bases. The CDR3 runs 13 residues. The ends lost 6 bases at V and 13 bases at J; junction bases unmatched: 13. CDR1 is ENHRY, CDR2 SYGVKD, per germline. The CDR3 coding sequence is TGTGCCATCAGACCGGACAGGGCGGAGAGTTGCACCTTC. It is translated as CAIRPDRAESCTF.

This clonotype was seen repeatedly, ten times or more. The CDR3 nucleotides read TGTGCCAGCAGCTTGATAGGGGCCGGCAATCAGCCCCAGCATTTT. Protein sequence: CASSLIGAGNQPQHF. This chain joins TRBV7-2 and TRBJ1-5; tentative D call: TRBD1 (5 bases). Germline CDR1 SGHTA, CDR2 FQGNSA. With 3 bases removed from V and 2 bases from J, the gap between germline ends came to 11 bases. The CDR3 is 15 amino acids.

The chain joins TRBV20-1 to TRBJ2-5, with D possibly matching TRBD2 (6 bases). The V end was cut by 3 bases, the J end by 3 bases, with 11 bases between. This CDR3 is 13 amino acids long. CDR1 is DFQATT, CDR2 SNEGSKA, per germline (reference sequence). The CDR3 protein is CSASLAVKETQYF. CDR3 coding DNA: TGCAGTGCTAGTTTAGCGGTAAAAGAGACCCAGTACTTC.

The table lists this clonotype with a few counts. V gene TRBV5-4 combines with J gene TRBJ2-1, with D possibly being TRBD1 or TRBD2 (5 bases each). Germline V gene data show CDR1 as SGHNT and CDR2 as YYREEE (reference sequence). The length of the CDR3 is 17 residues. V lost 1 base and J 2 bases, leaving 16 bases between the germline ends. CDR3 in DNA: TGTGCCAGCAGCTTGACCACGGGACCGGGTACCTACAATGAGCAGTTCTTC. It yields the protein CASSLTTGPGTYNEQFF.

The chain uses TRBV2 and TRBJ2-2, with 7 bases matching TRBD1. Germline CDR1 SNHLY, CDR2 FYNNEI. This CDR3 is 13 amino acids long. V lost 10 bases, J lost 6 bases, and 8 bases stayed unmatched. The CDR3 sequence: CATETGMAGELFF. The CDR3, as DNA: TGTGCCACCGAGACAGGGATGGCCGGGGAGCTGTTTTTT. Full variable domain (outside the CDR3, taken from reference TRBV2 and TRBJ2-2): EPEVTQTPSHQVTQMGQEVILRCVPISNHLYFYWYRQILGQKVEFLVSFYNNEISEKSEIFDDQFSVERPDGSNFTLKIRSTKLEDSAMYFCATETGMAGELFFGEGSRLTVL.

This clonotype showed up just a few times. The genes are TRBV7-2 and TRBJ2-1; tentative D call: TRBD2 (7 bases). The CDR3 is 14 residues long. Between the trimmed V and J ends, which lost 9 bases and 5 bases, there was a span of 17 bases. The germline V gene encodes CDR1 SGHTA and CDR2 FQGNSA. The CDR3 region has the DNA TGTGCCAGTCTTAGGGGGGGAAACAACAATGAGCAGTTCTTC. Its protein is CASLRGGNNNEQFF.

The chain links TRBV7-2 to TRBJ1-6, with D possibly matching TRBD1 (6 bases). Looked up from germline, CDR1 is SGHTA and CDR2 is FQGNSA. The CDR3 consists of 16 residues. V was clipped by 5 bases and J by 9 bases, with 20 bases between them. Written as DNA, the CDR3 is TGTGCCAGCAGCCTAACCTCTTACAGGGAGAGTTCACCCCTCCACTTT. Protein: CASSLTSYRESSPLHF.

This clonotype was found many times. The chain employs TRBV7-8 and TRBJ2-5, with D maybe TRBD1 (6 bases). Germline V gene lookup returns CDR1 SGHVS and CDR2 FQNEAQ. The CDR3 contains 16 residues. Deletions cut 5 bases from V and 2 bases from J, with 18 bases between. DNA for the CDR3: TGTGCCAGCAGCCCACGACAGGACCTCACTCAAGAGACCCAGTACTTC. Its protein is CASSPRQDLTQETQYF.

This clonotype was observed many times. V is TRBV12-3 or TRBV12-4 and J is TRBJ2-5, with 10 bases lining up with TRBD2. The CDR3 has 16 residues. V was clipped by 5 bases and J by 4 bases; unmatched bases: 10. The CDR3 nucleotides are TGTGCCAGCAGTCCACGAGCGGGAGGGCCTATAGAGACCCAGTACTTC. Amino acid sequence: CASSPRAGGPIETQYF.

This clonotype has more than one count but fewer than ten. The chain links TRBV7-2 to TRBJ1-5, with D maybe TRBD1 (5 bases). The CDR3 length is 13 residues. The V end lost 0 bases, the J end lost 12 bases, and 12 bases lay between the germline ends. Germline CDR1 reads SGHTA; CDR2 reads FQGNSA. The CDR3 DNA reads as TGTGCCAGCAGCTTAGCTGGAATGGGGGACCAGCATTTT. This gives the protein CASSLAGMGDQHF.

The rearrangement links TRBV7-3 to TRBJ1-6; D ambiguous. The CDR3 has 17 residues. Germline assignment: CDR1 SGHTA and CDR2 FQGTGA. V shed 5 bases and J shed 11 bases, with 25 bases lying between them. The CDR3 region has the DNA TGTGCCAGCAGCCGAGCGAGTGGAGGGAAGATCGTGGCACCCCTCCACTTT. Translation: CASSRASGGKIVAPLHF.

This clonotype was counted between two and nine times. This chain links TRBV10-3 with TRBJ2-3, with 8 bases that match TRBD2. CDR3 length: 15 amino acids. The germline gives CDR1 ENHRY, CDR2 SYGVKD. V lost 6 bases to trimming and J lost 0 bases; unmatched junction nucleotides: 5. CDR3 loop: CAIRPSGGSTDTQYF. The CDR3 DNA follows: TGTGCCATCAGACCGAGCGGGGGTAGCACAGATACGCAGTATTTT.

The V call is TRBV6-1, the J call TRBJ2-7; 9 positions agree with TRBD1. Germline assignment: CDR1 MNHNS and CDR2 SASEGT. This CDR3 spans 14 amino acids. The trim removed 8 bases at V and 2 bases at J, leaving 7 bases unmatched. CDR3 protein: CASAGTGLPYEQYF. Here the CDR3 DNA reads TGTGCCAGCGCCGGGACAGGGTTACCCTACGAGCAGTACTTC.

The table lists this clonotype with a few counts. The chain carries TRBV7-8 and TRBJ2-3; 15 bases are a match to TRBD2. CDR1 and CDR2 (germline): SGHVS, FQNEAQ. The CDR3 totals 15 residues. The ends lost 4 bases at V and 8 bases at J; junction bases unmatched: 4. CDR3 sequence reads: CASSSGLAGGVTQYF. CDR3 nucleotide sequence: TGTGCCAGCAGCTCGGGACTAGCGGGAGGAGTTACGCAGTATTTT.

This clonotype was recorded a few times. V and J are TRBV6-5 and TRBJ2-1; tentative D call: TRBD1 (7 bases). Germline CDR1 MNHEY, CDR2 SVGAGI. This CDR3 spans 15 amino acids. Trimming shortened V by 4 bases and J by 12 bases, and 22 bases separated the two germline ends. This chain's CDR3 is CASSLNGGRGESQFF. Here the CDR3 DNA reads TGTGCCAGCAGTTTAAACGGCGGCAGGGGGGAATCGCAGTTCTTC.

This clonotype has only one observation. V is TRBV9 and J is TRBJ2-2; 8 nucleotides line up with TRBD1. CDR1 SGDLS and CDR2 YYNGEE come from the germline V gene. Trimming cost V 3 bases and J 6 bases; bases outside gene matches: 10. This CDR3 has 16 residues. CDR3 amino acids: CASSATGGAFAGELFF. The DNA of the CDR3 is TGTGCCAGCAGCGCCACAGGGGGAGCGTTCGCCGGGGAGCTGTTTTTT. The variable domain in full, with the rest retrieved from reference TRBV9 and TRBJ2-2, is DSGVTQTPKHLITATGQRVTLRCSPRSGDLSVYWYQQSLDQGLQFLIQYYNGEERAKGNILERFSAQQFPDLHSELNLSSLELGDSALYFCASSATGGAFAGELFFGEGSRLTVL.

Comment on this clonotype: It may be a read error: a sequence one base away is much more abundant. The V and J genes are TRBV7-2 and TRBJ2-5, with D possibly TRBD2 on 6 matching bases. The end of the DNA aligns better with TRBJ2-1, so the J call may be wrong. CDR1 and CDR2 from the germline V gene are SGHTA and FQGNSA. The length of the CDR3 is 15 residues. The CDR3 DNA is TGTGCCAGCGGGGGTCGGGAGTCCCCCTGGGAGACCCAGTTCTTC. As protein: CASGGRESPWETQFF.

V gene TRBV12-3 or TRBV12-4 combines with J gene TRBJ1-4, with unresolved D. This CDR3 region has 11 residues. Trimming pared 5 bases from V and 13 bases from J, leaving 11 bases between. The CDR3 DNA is TGTGCCAGCAGTCTCAGGAGGCGACTGTTTTTT. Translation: CASSLRRRLFF.

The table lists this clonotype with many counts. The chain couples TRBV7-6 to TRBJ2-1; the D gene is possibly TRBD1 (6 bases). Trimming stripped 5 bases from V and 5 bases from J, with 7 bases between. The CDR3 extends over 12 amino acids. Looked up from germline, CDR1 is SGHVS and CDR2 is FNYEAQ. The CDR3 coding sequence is TGTGCCAGCAGCGGGGGCCACAATGAGCAGTTCTTC. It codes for CASSGGHNEQFF.